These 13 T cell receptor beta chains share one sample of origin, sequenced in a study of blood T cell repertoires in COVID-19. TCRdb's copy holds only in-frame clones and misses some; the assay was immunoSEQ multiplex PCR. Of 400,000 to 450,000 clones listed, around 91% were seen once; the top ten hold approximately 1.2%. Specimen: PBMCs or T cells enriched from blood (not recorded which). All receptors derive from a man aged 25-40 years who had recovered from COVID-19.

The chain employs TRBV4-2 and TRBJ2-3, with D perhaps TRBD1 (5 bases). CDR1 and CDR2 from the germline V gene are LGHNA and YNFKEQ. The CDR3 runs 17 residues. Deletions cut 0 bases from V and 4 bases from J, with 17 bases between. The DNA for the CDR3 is TGTGCCAGCAGCCAAGAAGTGAAGGGGCGCGGAGCAGATACGCAGTATTTT. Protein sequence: CASSQEVKGRGADTQYF.

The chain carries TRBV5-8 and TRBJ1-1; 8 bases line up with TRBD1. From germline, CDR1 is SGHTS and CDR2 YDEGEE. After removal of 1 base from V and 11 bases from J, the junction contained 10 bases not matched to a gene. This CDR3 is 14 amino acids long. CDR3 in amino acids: CASSLFAGGAEAFF. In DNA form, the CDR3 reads TGTGCCAGCAGCTTGTTTGCAGGGGGCGCCGAGGCTTTCTTT. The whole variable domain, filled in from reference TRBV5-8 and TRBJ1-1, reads EAGVTQSPTHLIKTRGQQATLRCSPISGHTSVYWYQQALGLGLQFLLWYDEGEERNRGNFPPRFSGRQFPNYSSELNVNALELEDSALYLCASSLFAGGAEAFFGQGTRLTVV.

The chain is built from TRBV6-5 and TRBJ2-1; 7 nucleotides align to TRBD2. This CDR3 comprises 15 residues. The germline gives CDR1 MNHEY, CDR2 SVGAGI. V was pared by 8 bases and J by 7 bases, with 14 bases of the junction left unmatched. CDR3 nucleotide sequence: TGTGCCAGCCACGGAGAGGGAGGGCCTAGGAATGAGCAGTTCTTC. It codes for CASHGEGGPRNEQFF.

In DNA, the CDR3 is TGCGCCAGCAGCCCTAGCGGGATCCAAGAGACCCAGTACTTC. This sequence encodes CASSPSGIQETQYF. This sequence joins TRBV5-1 and TRBJ2-5; 9 bases fit TRBD2. Trimming took 4 bases from V and 1 from J; bases not matched to a gene: 2. Germline V gene lookup returns CDR1 SGHRS and CDR2 YFSETQ. CDR3 length: 14 amino acids.

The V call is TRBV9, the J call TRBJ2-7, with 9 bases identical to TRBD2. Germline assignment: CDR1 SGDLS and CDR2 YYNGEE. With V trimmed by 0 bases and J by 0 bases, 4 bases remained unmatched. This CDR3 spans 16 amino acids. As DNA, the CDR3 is TGTGCCAGCAGCGTAGATGCTAGCGGGACCTCCTACGAGCAGTACTTC. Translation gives CASSVDASGTSYEQYF. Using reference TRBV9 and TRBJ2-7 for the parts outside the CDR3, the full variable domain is DSGVTQTPKHLITATGQRVTLRCSPRSGDLSVYWYQQSLDQGLQFLIQYYNGEERAKGNILERFSAQQFPDLHSELNLSSLELGDSALYFCASSVDASGTSYEQYFGPGTRLTVT.

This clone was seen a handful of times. The CDR3 sequence is CASSVVPQGMNTEAFF. CDR3 DNA sequence: TGTGCCAGCAGCGTAGTACCCCAGGGCATGAACACTGAAGCTTTCTTT. The V call is TRBV9, the J call TRBJ1-1, with TRBD1 as a possible D gene (5 bases). This CDR3 spans 16 amino acids. Germline-derived CDR1 and CDR2 are SGDLS and YYNGEE. The V gene lost 0 bases and the J gene lost 0 bases, with 12 bases spanning the gap.

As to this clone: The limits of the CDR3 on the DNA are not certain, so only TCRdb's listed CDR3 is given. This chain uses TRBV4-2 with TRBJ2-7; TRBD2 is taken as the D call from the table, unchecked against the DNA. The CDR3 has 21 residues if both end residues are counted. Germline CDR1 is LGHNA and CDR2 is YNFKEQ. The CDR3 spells CASSQGPVPAAKVRSSYEQYF.

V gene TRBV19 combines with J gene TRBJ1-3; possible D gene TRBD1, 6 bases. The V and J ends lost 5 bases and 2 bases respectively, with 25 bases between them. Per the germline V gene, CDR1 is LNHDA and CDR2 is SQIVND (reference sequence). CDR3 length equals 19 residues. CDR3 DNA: TGTGCCAGTAGTGTGAGGTGGGACACCAGATACGACACTGGAAACACCATATATTTT. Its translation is CASSVRWDTRYDTGNTIYF.

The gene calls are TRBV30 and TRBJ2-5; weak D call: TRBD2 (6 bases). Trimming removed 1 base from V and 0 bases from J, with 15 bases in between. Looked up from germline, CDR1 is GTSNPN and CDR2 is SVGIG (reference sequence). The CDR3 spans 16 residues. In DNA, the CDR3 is TGTGCCTGGAGTGGTAGCCGGGCGGGGTACCAAGAGACCCAGTACTTC. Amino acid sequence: CAWSGSRAGYQETQYF.

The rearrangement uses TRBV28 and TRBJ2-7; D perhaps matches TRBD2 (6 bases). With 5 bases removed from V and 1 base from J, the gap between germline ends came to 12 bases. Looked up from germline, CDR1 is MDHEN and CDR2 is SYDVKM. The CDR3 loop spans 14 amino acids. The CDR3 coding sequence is TGTGCCAGCAGTAGCGGGTCTGTGTCCTACGAGCAGTACTTC. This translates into CASSSGSVSYEQYF.

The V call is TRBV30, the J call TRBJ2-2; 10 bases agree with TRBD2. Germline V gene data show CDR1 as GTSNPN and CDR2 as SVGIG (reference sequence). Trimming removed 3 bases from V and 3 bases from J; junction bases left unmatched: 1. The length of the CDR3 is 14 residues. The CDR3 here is CAWRGLAYTGELFF. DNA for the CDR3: TGTGCCTGGAGGGGACTAGCGTACACCGGGGAGCTGTTTTTT.

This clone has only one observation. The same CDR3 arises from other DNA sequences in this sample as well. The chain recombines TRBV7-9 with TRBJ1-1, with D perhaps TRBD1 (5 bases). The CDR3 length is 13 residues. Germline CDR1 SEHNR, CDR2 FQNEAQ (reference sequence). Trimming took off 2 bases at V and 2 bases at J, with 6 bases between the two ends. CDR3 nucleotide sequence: TGTGCCAGCAGCTTAACAGGAAACACTGAAGCTTTCTTT. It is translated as CASSLTGNTEAFF.

CDR3 nucleotides: TGTGCCAGTAGCGCGAGGGTAGGCTACACCTTC. This codes for CASSARVGYTF. The rearrangement uses TRBV19 and TRBJ1-2, with no clear D. This CDR3 is built from 11 residues. Germline values: CDR1 LNHDA, CDR2 SQIVND (reference sequence). V was cut by 6 bases and J by 8 bases, with 10 bases left in between.